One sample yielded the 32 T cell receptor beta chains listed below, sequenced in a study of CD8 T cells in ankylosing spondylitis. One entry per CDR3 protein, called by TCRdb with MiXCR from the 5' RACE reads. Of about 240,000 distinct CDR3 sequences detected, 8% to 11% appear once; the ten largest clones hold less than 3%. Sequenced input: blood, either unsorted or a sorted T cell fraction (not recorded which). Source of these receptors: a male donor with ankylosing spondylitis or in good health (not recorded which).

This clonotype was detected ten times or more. The DNA of the CDR3 is TGTGCCAGCAGTCATCGGGGTGCGCACCCCGAGTCCACGCAGTATTTT. Translating gives CASSHRGAHPESTQYF. This sequence joins TRBV7-2 and TRBJ2-3; possibly TRBD2 for D (5 bases). Germline lookup yields CDR1 SGHTA and CDR2 FQGNSA. This CDR3 has 16 residues. V lost 6 bases, J lost 9 bases, and 25 bases lay in between.

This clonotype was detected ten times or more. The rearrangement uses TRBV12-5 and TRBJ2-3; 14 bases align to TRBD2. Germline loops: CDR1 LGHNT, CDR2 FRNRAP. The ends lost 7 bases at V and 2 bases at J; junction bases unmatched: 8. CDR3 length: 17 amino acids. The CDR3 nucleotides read TGTGCTAGTGCCCAGGGACTAGCGGGGGCCGTCACAGATACGCAGTATTTT. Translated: CASAQGLAGAVTDTQYF.

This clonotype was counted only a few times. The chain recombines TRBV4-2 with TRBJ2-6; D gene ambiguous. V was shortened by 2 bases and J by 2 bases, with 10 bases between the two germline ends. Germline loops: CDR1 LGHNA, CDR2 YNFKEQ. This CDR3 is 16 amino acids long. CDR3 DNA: TGTGCCAGCAGCCAACACATGAACGCTGGGGCCAACGTCCTGACTTTC. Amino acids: CASSQHMNAGANVLTF.

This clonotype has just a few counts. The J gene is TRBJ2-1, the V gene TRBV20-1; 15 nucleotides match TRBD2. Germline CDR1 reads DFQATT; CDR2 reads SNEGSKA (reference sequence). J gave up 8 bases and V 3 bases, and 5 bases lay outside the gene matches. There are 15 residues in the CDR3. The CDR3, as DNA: TGCAGTGCTAGGGGACTAGCGGGAGGTGTTGATGAGCAGTTCTTC. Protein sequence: CSARGLAGGVDEQFF.

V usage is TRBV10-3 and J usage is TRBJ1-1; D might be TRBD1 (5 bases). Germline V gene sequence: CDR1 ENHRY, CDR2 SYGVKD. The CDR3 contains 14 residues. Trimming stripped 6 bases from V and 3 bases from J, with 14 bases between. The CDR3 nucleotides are TGTGCCATCAGCATGGTTGGGGGGGACACTGAAGCTTTCTTT. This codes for CAISMVGGDTEAFF.

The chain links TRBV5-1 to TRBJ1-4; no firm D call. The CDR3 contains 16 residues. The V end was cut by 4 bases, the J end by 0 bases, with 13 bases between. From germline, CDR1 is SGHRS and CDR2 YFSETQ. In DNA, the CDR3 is TGCGCCAGCAGCCGGACCGTAGTTGCAACTAATGAAAAACTGTTTTTT. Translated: CASSRTVVATNEKLFF.

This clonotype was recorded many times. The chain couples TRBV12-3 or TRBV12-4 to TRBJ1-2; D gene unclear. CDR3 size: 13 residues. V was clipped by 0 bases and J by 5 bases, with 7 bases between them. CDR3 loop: CASSLAGLYGYTF. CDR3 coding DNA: TGTGCCAGCAGTTTAGCCGGACTTTATGGCTACACCTTC.

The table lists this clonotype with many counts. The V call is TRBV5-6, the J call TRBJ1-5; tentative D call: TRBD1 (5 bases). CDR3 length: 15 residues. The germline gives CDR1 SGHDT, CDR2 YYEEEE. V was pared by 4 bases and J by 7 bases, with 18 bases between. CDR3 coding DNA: TGTGCCAGCAGCGAGGGGACGAGTGGGAGGCAGCCCCAGCATTTT. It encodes CASSEGTSGRQPQHF. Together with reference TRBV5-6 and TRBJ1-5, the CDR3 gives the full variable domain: DAGVTQSPTHLIKTRGQQVTLRCSPKSGHDTVSWYQQALGQGPQFIFQYYEEEERQRGNFPDRFSGHQFPNYSSELNVNALLLGDSALYLCASSEGTSGRQPQHFGDGTRLSIL.

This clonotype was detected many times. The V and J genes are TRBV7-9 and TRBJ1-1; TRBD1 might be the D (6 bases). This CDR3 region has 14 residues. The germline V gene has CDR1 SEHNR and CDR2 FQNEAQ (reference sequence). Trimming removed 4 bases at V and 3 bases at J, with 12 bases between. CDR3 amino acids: CASSSHRVDTEAFF. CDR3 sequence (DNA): TGTGCCAGCAGCTCCCACAGGGTGGACACTGAAGCTTTCTTT.

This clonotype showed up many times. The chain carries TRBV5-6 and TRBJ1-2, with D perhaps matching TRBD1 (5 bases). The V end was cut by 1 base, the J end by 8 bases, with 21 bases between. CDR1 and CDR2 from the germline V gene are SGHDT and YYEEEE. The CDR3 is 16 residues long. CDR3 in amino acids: CASSLPLVGRRGGYTF. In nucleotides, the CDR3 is TGTGCCAGCAGCTTGCCTCTCGTTGGACGTCGGGGCGGCTACACCTTC.

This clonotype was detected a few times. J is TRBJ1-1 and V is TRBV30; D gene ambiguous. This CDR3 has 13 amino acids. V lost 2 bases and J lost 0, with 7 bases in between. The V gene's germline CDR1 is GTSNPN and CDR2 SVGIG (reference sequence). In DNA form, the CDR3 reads TGTGCCTGGAGTTCAGCAATGAACACTGAAGCTTTCTTT. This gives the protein CAWSSAMNTEAFF.

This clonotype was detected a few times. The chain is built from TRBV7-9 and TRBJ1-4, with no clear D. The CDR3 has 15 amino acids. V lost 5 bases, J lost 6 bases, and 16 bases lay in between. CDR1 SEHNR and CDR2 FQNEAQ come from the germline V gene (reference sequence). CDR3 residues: CASSPGPTGDEKLFF. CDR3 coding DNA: TGTGCCAGCAGCCCAGGTCCTACGGGAGATGAAAAACTGTTTTTT.

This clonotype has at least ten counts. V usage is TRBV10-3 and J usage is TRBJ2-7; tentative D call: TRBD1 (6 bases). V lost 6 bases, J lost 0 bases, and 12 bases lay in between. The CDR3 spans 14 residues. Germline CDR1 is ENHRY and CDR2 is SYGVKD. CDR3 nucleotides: TGTGCCATCAGCTCACAGGGCAGCTCCTACGAGCAGTACTTC. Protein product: CAISSQGSSYEQYF.

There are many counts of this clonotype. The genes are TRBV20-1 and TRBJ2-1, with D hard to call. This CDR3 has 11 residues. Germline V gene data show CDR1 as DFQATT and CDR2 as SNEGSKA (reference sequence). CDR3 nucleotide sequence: TGCAGCGTTCAAGTAGTCAATGAGCAGTTCTTC. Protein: CSVQVVNEQFF.

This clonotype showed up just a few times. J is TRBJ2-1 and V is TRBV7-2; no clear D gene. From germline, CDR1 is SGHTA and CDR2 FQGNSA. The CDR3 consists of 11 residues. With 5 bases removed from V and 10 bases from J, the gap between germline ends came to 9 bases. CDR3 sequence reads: CASSPIVEQFF. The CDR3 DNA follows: TGTGCCAGCAGCCCCATCGTGGAGCAGTTCTTC.

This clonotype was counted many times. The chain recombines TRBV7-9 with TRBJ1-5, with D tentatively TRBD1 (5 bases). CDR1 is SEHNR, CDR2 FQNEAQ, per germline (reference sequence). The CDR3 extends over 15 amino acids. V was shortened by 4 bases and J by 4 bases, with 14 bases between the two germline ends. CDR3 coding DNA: TGTGCCAGCAGCTCCACCCGGGACCGAAATCAGCCCCAGCATTTT. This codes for CASSSTRDRNQPQHF.

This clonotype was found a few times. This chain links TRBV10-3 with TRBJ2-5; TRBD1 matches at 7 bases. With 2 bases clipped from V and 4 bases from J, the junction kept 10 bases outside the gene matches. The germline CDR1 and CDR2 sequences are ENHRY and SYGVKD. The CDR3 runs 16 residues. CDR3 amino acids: CAISEISTGERETQYF. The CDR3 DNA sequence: TGTGCCATCAGTGAGATATCTACAGGGGAACGAGAGACCCAGTACTTC.

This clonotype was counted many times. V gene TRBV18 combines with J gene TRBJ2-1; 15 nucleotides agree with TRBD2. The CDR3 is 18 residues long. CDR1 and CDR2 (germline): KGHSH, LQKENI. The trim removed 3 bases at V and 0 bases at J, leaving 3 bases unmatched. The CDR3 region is CASSPGTSGRSSYNEQFF. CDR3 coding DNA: TGTGCCAGCTCACCCGGGACTAGCGGGAGGAGCTCCTACAATGAGCAGTTCTTC.

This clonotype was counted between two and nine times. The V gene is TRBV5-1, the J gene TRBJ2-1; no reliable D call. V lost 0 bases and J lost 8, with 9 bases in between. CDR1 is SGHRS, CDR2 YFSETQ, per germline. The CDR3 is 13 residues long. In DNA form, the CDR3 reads TGCGCCAGCAGCTTGGAGGGTCCCCATGAGCAGTTCTTC. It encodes CASSLEGPHEQFF.

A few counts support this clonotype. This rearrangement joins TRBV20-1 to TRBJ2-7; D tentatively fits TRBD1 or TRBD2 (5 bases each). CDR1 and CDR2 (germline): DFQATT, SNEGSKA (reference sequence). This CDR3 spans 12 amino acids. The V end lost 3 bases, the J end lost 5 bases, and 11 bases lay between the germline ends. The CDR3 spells CSARGTTNEQYF. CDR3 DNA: TGCAGTGCTAGGGGGACCACCAACGAGCAGTACTTC.

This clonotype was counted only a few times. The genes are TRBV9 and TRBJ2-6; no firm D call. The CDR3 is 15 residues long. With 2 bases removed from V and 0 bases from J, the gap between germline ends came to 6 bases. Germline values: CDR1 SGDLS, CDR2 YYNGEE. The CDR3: CASSVQSSGANVLTF. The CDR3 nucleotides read TGTGCCAGCAGCGTTCAAAGCTCTGGGGCCAACGTCCTGACTTTC.

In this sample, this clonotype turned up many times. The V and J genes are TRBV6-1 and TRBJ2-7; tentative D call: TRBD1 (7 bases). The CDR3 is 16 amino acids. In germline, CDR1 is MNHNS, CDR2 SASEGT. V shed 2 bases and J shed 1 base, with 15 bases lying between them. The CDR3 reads CASSELGQGGSYEQYF. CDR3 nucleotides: TGTGCCAGCAGTGAACTGGGGCAGGGGGGATCCTACGAGCAGTACTTC.

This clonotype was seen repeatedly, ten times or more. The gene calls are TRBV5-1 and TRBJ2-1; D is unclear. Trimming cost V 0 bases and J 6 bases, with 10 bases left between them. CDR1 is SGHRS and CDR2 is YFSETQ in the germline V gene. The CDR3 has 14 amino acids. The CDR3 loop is CASSLVTKGNEQFF. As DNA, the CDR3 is TGCGCCAGCAGCTTGGTGACAAAGGGCAATGAGCAGTTCTTC.

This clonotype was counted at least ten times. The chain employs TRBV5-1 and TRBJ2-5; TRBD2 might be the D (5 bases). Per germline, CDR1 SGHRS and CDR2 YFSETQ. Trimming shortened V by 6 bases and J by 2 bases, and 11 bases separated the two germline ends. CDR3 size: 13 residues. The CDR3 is CASTAGLQETQYF. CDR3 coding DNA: TGCGCCAGCACCGCGGGTCTACAAGAGACCCAGTACTTC.

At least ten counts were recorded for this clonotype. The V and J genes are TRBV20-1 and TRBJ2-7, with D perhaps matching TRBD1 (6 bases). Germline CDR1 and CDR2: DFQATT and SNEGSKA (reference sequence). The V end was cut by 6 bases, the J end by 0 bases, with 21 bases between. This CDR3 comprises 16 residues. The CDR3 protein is CSAHPLQGPSSYEQYF. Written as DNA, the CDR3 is TGCAGTGCACACCCCCTACAGGGCCCGAGCTCCTACGAGCAGTACTTC.

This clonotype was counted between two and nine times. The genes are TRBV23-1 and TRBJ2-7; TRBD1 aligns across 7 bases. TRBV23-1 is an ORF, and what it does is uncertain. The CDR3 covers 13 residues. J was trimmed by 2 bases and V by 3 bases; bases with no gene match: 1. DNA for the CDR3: TGCGCCAGCAGTCACGGGACAGCCTACGAGCAGTACTTC. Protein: CASSHGTAYEQYF.

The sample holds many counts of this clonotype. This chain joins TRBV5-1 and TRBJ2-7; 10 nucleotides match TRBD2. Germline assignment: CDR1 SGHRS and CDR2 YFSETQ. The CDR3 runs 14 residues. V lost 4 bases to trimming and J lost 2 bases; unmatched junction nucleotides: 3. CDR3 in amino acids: CASSPSGSTYEQYF. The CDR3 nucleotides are TGCGCCAGCAGCCCTAGCGGGAGTACCTACGAGCAGTACTTC.

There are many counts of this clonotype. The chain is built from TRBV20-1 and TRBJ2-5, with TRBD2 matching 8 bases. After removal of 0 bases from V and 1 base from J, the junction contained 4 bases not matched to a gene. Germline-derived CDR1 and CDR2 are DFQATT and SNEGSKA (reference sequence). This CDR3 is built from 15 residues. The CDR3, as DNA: TGCAGTGCTAGAGATGTTACTAGCGGCCAAGAGACCCAGTACTTC. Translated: CSARDVTSGQETQYF.

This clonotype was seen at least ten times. The CDR3 region is CSARDQANYGYTF. The CDR3 DNA is TGCAGTGCTAGAGACCAGGCTAACTATGGCTACACCTTC. The V and J genes are TRBV20-1 and TRBJ1-2; no definite D call. Germline V lookup: CDR1 DFQATT, CDR2 SNEGSKA (reference sequence). V lost 0 bases and J 0 bases, leaving 5 bases between the germline ends. The CDR3 is 13 amino acids.

CDR3 sequence: CASSQPSGNTDTQYF. The CDR3 DNA is TGTGCCAGCAGCCAGCCTAGCGGAAACACAGATACGCAGTATTTT. V gene TRBV3-1 combines with J gene TRBJ2-3, with TRBD2 matching 7 bases. Losses at the gene ends were 3 bases for V and 2 bases for J; bases not matched to a gene: 5. Germline loops: CDR1 LGHDT, CDR2 YNNKEL (reference sequence). The CDR3 loop spans 15 amino acids.

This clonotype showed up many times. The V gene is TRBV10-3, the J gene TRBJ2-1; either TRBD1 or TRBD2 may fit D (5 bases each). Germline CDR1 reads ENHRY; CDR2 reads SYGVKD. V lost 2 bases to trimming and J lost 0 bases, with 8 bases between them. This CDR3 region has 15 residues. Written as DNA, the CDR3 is TGTGCCATCAGTGAGGGGGACCCCTCCTACAATGAGCAGTTCTTC. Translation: CAISEGDPSYNEQFF.

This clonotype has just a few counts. For the CDR3, the DNA is TGTGCCAGCAGTTCGACAGGGGCGGTTGAAGCTTTCTTT. Translated: CASSSTGAVEAFF. V gene TRBV12-3 or TRBV12-4 combines with J gene TRBJ1-1; 8 bases match TRBD1. V was clipped by 4 bases and J by 7 bases; unmatched bases: 5. CDR3 length: 13 residues.